Presented here are 18 T cell receptor beta chains from one specimen sequenced in a study of blood T cells in healthy people across ages. A second about 7 to 12 cycle PCR used barcoded and J-beta primers. TCRdb independently ran MiXCR on the 5' RACE reads; one entry per CDR3 protein. Among roughly 700,000 distinct CDR3 sequences, roughly 30% were seen once, and the ten largest hold less than 20%. Sequenced material: blood. The receptors stem from a woman aged 80 or over in good health.

This clonotype has a handful of counts. V usage is TRBV20-1 and J usage is TRBJ1-1, with D possibly being TRBD1 (5 bases). Germline-derived CDR1 and CDR2 are DFQATT and SNEGSKA (reference sequence). The V end lost 6 bases, the J end lost 4 bases, and 12 bases lay between the germline ends. This CDR3 is 12 amino acids long. The CDR3 loop is CSAEGRGTEAFF. The CDR3 DNA is TGCAGTGCCGAGGGTAGGGGCACTGAAGCTTTCTTT.

This clonotype was recorded at least ten times. This chain links TRBV30 with TRBJ2-6; D is ambiguous. Germline CDR1 and CDR2: GTSNPN and SVGIG (reference sequence). V lost 3 bases and J lost 3, with 21 bases in between. This CDR3 spans 18 amino acids. The CDR3 nucleotides read TGTGCCTGGAGCTACGGGTCCTCTCGTCGAGATGGGGCCAACGTCCTGACTTTC. This codes for CAWSYGSSRRDGANVLTF.

This clonotype was seen at least ten times. V gene TRBV28 combines with J gene TRBJ2-7, with D maybe TRBD1 (6 bases). Germline V CDR1 and CDR2: MDHEN, SYDVKM. The ends were cut back, 7 bases at V and 0 bases at J, with 10 bases in the middle. The CDR3 sequence is 13 residues long. The CDR3 DNA reads as TGTGCCAGCACCGGGACAACCTCCTACGAGCAGTACTTC. Translation: CASTGTTSYEQYF.

The count of this clonotype is one. The chain joins TRBV20-1 to TRBJ2-1; D tentatively reads TRBD1 or TRBD2 (5 bases each). The CDR3 covers 16 residues. Per germline, CDR1 DFQATT and CDR2 SNEGSKA (reference sequence). Trimming left V 2 bases short and J 1 base short, with 15 bases between. The DNA of the CDR3 is TGCAGTGCTAGATCGAGGGGTGGGGGTTCCTACAATGAGCAGTTCTTC. Translating gives CSARSRGGGSYNEQFF.

The J gene is TRBJ2-2, the V gene TRBV3-1, with D tentatively TRBD1 or TRBD2 (6 bases each). This CDR3 comprises 15 residues. Per germline, CDR1 LGHDT and CDR2 YNNKEL (reference sequence). Trimming took off 4 bases at V and 4 bases at J, with 13 bases between the two ends. CDR3 bases: TGTGCCAGCAGCCGAGGGGGAGGTAGCACCGGGGAGCTGTTTTTT. It specifies CASSRGGGSTGELFF.

This clonotype appeared many times. This chain joins TRBV7-2 and TRBJ2-3; no clear D gene. Per germline, CDR1 SGHTA and CDR2 FQGNSA. This CDR3 contains 10 residues. V gave up 8 bases and J gave up 8 bases, with 8 bases separating them. CDR3 nucleotides: TGTGCCAGCGGGCCGGCTACGCAGTATTTT. Encoded protein: CASGPATQYF.

For this clonotype: With a much larger clone just one base away, this may be a read error. V is TRBV20-1 and J is TRBJ2-1, with D possibly being TRBD2 (6 bases). This CDR3 comprises 15 residues. Trimming removed 6 bases from V and 6 bases from J, with 21 bases in between. Germline CDR1 is DFQATT and CDR2 is SNEGSKA (reference sequence). CDR3 DNA: TGCAGTGCCCGGCGTGGCGGGGTGTACCCCAATGAGCAGTTCTTC. The encoded protein is CSARRGGVYPNEQFF.

This clonotype was counted a few times. This chain connects TRBV20-1 to TRBJ2-2, with 8 bases matching TRBD1. V lost 6 bases, J lost 5 bases, and 11 bases stayed unmatched. Germline V gene lookup returns CDR1 DFQATT and CDR2 SNEGSKA (reference sequence). The CDR3 has 15 amino acids. The CDR3 DNA sequence: TGCAGTGCCCACCAGACAGGGGTGAGAACCGGGGAGCTGTTTTTT. Its translation is CSAHQTGVRTGELFF.

This chain uses TRBV30 with TRBJ1-6; 9 nucleotides match TRBD1. Per the germline V gene, CDR1 is GTSNPN and CDR2 is SVGIG (reference sequence). Trimming removed 0 bases from V and 8 bases from J; junction bases left unmatched: 5. CDR3 length: 15 residues. CDR3 sequence reads: CAWSVLDRGDSPLHF. The CDR3 DNA reads as TGTGCCTGGAGTGTACTAGACAGGGGGGATTCACCCCTCCACTTT.

This clonotype has at least ten counts. The chain is built from TRBV20-1 and TRBJ2-5; D is uncertain. CDR3 length equals 13 residues. V lost 5 bases and J 1 base, leaving 11 bases between the germline ends. CDR1 is DFQATT, CDR2 SNEGSKA, per germline (reference sequence). This CDR3 is CSALPGSQETQYF. Written as DNA, the CDR3 is TGCAGTGCTCTCCCCGGCAGCCAAGAGACCCAGTACTTC.

Comment on this clonotype: This sequence may be a read error, since a much larger clone differs from it by one base. The V gene is TRBV30, the J gene TRBJ2-3, with D maybe TRBD1 (5 bases). The CDR3 totals 12 residues. The germline gives CDR1 GTSNPN, CDR2 SVGIG (reference sequence). CDR3 sequence (DNA): TGTGTCTGGAGTACACTTGGGGCCGCGCAGTATTTT. Encoded protein: CVWSTLGAAQYF.

This clonotype was seen more than once but under ten times. The chain combines TRBV10-3 with TRBJ1-1; TRBD1 matches 7 bases. V lost 4 bases, J lost 1 base, and 3 bases stayed unmatched. The CDR3 length is 14 residues. Germline V gene lookup returns CDR1 ENHRY and CDR2 SYGVKD. The CDR3 loop reads CAISAGQPNTEAFF. DNA of the CDR3: TGTGCCATCAGTGCGGGACAGCCGAACACTGAAGCTTTCTTT.

A word on this clonotype: This may come from a read error, since a much larger clone is one base off. The V and J genes are TRBV3-1 and TRBJ2-5; D may match TRBD1 or TRBD2 (6 bases each). The tail of the sequence fits TRBJ2-7 better, so the J call may be wrong. Germline CDR1 is LGHDT and CDR2 is YNNKEL (reference sequence). This CDR3 has 16 amino acids. The CDR3 sequence is CASSHPKGGAGLEQYF. For the CDR3, the DNA is TGTGCCAGCAGCCATCCCAAGGGGGGCGCGGGTCTCGAGCAGTACTTC.

This clonotype was counted many times. The chain links TRBV4-2 to TRBJ1-4; the match to TRBD1 covers 9 bases. Trimming cost V 0 bases and J 8 bases; bases outside gene matches: 16. The CDR3 length is 19 residues. Looked up from germline, CDR1 is LGHNA and CDR2 is YNFKEQ. The CDR3 protein is CASSQDADGTGIFGEKLFF. The CDR3 nucleotides read TGTGCCAGCAGCCAAGATGCGGACGGGACAGGGATTTTTGGAGAAAAACTGTTTTTT.

In regard to this clonotype: Possible read error: a much larger clone is one base away. The V gene is TRBV4-1, the J gene TRBJ1-1; TRBD1 might be the D (6 bases). The CDR3 extends over 17 amino acids. Germline CDR1 and CDR2: MGHRA and YSYEKL. In DNA, the CDR3 is TGCGCCAGCAGCCAGCAGAGGACAGTGTCTTTGAACACTAAAGCTTTCTTT. Amino acid sequence: CASSQQRTVSLNTKAFF.

V and J are TRBV5-1 and TRBJ2-7; the D is unclear. The closer fit of TRBJ2-5 to the DNA end suggests the J call may be wrong. The germline gives CDR1 SGHRS, CDR2 YFSETQ. The CDR3 is 14 amino acids. The CDR3 sequence is CASSSNSIGETQYF. CDR3 bases: TGCGCCAGCAGCTCCAACAGTATAGGCGAGACCCAGTACTTC.

Ten or more counts support this clonotype. V gene TRBV7-2 combines with J gene TRBJ2-1, with 7 nucleotides matching TRBD2. The CDR3 loop spans 15 amino acids. J gave up 4 bases and V 3 bases, and 6 bases lay outside the gene matches. The germline V gene encodes CDR1 SGHTA and CDR2 FQGNSA. The CDR3 sequence: CASSFRDYSYNEQFF. CDR3 in DNA: TGTGCCAGCAGCTTTCGGGACTACTCGTACAATGAGCAGTTCTTC.

The V and J genes are TRBV29-1 and TRBJ2-1; 13 bases are a match to TRBD2. The CDR3 covers 15 residues. V lost 6 bases to trimming and J lost 2 bases; unmatched junction nucleotides: 4. Germline values: CDR1 SQVTM, CDR2 ANQGSEA. CDR3 nucleotides: TGCAGCGTCCCCGGGACTAGCGGGACCTACAATGAGCAGTTCTTC. Translated: CSVPGTSGTYNEQFF.